A few counts support the clone carrying this T cell receptor beta chain. The antigen is undetermined. The data stem from a study of regulatory T cells in long-lasting Graves disease. Study at large: Antithyroid drugs had been taken under 3 months by newly diagnosed Graves' patients.

Construction of TCR beta libraries relied on iRepertoire HTBI primers and on Arm-PCR targeting CDR3 regions. TCRdb passed the multiplex PCR reads through MiXCR, listing each CDR3 protein once. The table shows 500,000 to 700,000 distinct CDR3 sequences, with less than 20% occurring only once. Time point of the sample: newly diagnosed GD, antithyroid drugs for less than 3 months. The authors made the TCR library using RNA they extracted from PBMCs. Overall study results and limits: TRBV28 was favored in persistent disease, as were TRBJ1-2 and TRBJ2-5. Fewer public clonotypes were shared by new patients (966) than by persistent patients (around 2,900).

The CDR3 spans 15 residues. Germline CDR1 reads ENHRY; CDR2 reads SYGVKD. J lost 6 bases, V lost 3 bases, and 8 bases had no gene match. The same data also went into a second study, on T cells in Graves' hyperthyroidism and ophthalmopathy. Per that paper: The HTBI primer set was used in a first-round RT-PCR of the TCR CDR3.

Material: peripheral blood mononuclear cells (PBMCs), obtained at new diagnosis, from a patient treated with antithyroid drugs. J is TRBJ2-7 and V is TRBV10-3, with 10 bases identical to TRBD1. The TCR comes from a woman in her twenties or thirties with Graves disease. The DNA of the CDR3 is TGTGCCATCAGTGACCCGGGACAGGGGCGACTCGAGCAGTACTTC. It specifies CAISDPGQGRLEQYF.